This TCR beta chain is from a study of cytomegalovirus exposure and HLA in healthy donors. The count of this clone is one. What it binds is unknown. In the PCR, 60 Vbeta and 13 Jbeta primers were used. The method was immunoSEQ multiplex PCR; TCRdb's version includes in-frame clones alone and lacks a portion of them. The sample holds some 210,000 clones, about four fifths seen once. Each donor was healthy, and each was a bone marrow donor. Study-level results: It was in a later analysis that TCR association rates were seen to vary by HLA locus, highest for DRB1 and lowest for HLA-C. It was approximately 170 TCR beta chains that were listed as cytomegalovirus-associated.

This CDR3 region has 14 residues. The V gene's germline CDR1 is SNHLY and CDR2 FYNNEI. The V gene end was trimmed by 6 bases and the J gene end by 7 bases; junction bases not matched to a gene: 8. This receptor was taken from a woman in her 50s in good health and CMV-seropositive. The chain is built from TRBV2 and TRBJ1-5; 8 bases align to TRBD1. Sample: PBMCs. In nucleotides, the CDR3 is TGTGCCAGCAGAGACAGGGGATATTACCAGCCCCAGCATTTT. Translation: CASRDRGYYQPQHF.